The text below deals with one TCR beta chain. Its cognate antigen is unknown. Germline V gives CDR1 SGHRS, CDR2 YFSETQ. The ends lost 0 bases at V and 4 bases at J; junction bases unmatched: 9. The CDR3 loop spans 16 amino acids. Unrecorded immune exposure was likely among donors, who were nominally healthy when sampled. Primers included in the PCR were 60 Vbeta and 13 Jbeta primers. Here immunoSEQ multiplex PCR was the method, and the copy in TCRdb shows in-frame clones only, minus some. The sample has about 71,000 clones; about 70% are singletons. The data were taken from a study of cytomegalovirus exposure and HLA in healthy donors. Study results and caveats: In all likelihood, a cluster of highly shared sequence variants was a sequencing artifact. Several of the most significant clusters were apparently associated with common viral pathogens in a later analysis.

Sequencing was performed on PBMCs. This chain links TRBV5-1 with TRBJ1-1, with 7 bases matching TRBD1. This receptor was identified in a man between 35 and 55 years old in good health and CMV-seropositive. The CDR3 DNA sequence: TGCGCCAGCAGCTTGGGACAGGGACCTCCGGGCACTGAAGCTTTCTTT. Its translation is CASSLGQGPPGTEAFF.